The 10 T cell receptor beta chains below were found in one sample sequenced in a study of beta chain features in type 1 diabetes. Expressed TCRB transcripts got sequenced, as all isolated RNA was reverse transcribed. The data were produced by immunoSEQ multiplex PCR, yet TCRdb's version contains in-frame clones alone and is incomplete. The profile covers a few hundred thousand clones, with 8.5% to 10% appearing a single time and about 0.64% taken by the ten largest. Overall study results and limits: Type 1 diabetes patients had moderately but significantly shorter TCRB CDR3s in all four CD4+ subsets.

Their antigen targets remain unknown. The sample consisted of central memory CD4+ T cells from blood. Receptors were obtained from a man aged 25-45 years with type 1 diabetes.

This clone was seen more than once but under ten times. The rearrangement joins TRBV29-1 to TRBJ2-1, with a possible D match to TRBD1 (6 bases). Germline V lookup: CDR1 SQVTM, CDR2 ANQGSEA. The CDR3 spans 12 residues. Trimming took 6 bases from V and 12 from J, leaving 18 bases between them. DNA of the CDR3: TGCAGCGTCAACATAAACAGGGAACGGCAGTTCTTC. Translating gives CSVNINRERQFF.

Turning to this clone: Germline is not matched at one junction end, which may reflect a read error. The chain joins TRBV5-5 to TRBJ2-4; possible D gene TRBD1, 5 bases. Germline V gene lookup returns CDR1 SGHKS and CDR2 YYEKEE (reference sequence). The CDR3 spans 15 residues. In DNA, the CDR3 is TGCGCCAGCAGCCAAGAGAGACAGTGGAAAAACATTCAGTACTTC. Translation: CASSQERQWKNIQYF.

In its sample, this clone was seen a few times. The chain couples TRBV19 to TRBJ2-1, with 8 bases identical to TRBD1. Looked up from germline, CDR1 is LNHDA and CDR2 is SQIVND (reference sequence). The CDR3 contains 16 residues. V lost 3 bases to trimming and J lost 4 bases; unmatched junction nucleotides: 8. The CDR3 region has the DNA TGTGCCAGTAGTATGGCTGCGACAGGGGTTTACAATGAGCAGTTCTTC. Protein: CASSMAATGVYNEQFF.

V usage is TRBV7-8 and J usage is TRBJ2-5; 14 bases are shared with TRBD2. The DNA end is more similar to TRBJ2-7, so the J call may be wrong. Germline-derived CDR1 and CDR2 are SGHVS and FQNEAQ. The CDR3 length is 17 residues. CDR3 bases: TGTGCCAGCAGCTTAGGACTAGCGGGAGGGTATGTCTACGAGCAGTACTTC. Encoded protein: CASSLGLAGGYVYEQYF.

The rearrangement links TRBV6-1 to TRBJ2-3; 7 bases fit TRBD2. With 4 bases clipped from V and 5 bases from J, the junction kept 6 bases outside the gene matches. The CDR3 is 14 amino acids. CDR1 and CDR2 (germline): MNHNS, SASEGT. CDR3 region: CASSGGLAGDTQYF. The CDR3 DNA sequence: TGTGCCAGCAGTGGAGGGTTAGCGGGAGATACGCAGTATTTT.

The V gene is TRBV28, the J gene TRBJ1-1; D perhaps matches TRBD1 (6 bases). CDR3 length: 12 residues. Germline CDR1 reads MDHEN; CDR2 reads SYDVKM. V lost 6 bases and J 8 bases, leaving 13 bases between the germline ends. CDR3 region: CASRTGSIEAFF. CDR3 nucleotide sequence: TGTGCCAGCAGGACAGGAAGTATCGAAGCTTTCTTT.

This clone has a handful of counts. The chain is built from TRBV5-1 and TRBJ2-7, with TRBD1 matching over 10 bases. The germline V gene encodes CDR1 SGHRS and CDR2 YFSETQ. This CDR3 has 16 residues. Losses at the gene ends were 4 bases for V and 2 bases for J; bases not matched to a gene: 9. Here the CDR3 reads CASSQGPGTGAYEQYF. The DNA for the CDR3 is TGCGCCAGCAGCCAAGGACCGGGGACAGGGGCCTACGAGCAGTACTTC.

V is TRBV7-6 and J is TRBJ2-3; D remains unclear. Germline assignment: CDR1 SGHVS and CDR2 FNYEAQ. CDR3 length: 13 amino acids. With 5 bases removed from V and 6 bases from J, the gap between germline ends came to 12 bases. The CDR3 is CASSASLGDTQYF. CDR3 DNA sequence: TGTGCCAGCAGCGCGTCCTTGGGGGATACGCAGTATTTT.

V gene TRBV5-8 combines with J gene TRBJ1-1; D is undetermined. Per germline, CDR1 SGHTS and CDR2 YDEGEE. The CDR3 extends over 15 amino acids. Trimming removed 4 bases from V and 4 bases from J, with 17 bases in between. The CDR3 sequence is CASSPDGPPGTEAFF. In nucleotides, the CDR3 is TGTGCCAGCAGCCCGGACGGGCCACCGGGCACTGAAGCTTTCTTT. The whole variable domain, filled in from reference TRBV5-8 and TRBJ1-1, reads EAGVTQSPTHLIKTRGQQATLRCSPISGHTSVYWYQQALGLGLQFLLWYDEGEERNRGNFPPRFSGRQFPNYSSELNVNALELEDSALYLCASSPDGPPGTEAFFGQGTRLTVV.

Concerning this clone: The junction departs from the called germline gene at one end, perhaps through a read error. The V gene is TRBV10-3, the J gene TRBJ2-7, with D uncertain. Germline loops: CDR1 ENHRY, CDR2 SYGVKD. The CDR3 covers 12 residues. CDR3 residues: CASSTDTYEQYF. The CDR3 DNA reads TGTGCCAGCAGTACCGATACCTACGAGCAGTACTTC.